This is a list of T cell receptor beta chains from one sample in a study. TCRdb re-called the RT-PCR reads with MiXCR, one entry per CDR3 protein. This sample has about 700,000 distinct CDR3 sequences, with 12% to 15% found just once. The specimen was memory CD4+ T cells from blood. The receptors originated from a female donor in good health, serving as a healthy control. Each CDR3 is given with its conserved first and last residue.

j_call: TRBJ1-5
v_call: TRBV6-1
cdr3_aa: CASSEVLGGHEPQHF

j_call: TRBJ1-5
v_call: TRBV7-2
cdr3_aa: CASSPSKNQPQHF

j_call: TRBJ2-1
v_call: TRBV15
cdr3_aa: CATSRGLAGLGSYNEQFF

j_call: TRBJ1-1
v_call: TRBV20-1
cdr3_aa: CSASHGWGAFF

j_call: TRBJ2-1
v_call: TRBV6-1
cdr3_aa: CASSVSSGLYNEQFF

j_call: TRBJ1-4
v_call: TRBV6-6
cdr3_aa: CASSLSGQYEKLFF

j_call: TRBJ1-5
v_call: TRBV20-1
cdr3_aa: CSAQRGFNSNQPQHF

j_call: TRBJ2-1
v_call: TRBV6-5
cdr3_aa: CASSRGLNNEQFF

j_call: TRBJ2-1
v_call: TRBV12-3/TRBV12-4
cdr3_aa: CASSPHLGLAGGPGQFF

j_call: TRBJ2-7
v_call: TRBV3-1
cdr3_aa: CASSQASGWIYEQYF

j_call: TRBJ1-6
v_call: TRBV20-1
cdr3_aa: CSARDMQILGNSPLHF

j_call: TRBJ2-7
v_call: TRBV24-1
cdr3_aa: CATSDPSSQVGFGQYF

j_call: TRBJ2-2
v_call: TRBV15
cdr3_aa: CATGTGADTGELFF

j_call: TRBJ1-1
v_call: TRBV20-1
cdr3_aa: CSASATKGGTEAFF

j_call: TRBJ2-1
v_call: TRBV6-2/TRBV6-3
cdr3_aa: CASISPGLSNEQFF

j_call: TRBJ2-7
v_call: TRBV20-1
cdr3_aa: CSARDPRTSSYEQYF

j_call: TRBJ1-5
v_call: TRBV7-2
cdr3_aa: CASSLVGADQPQHF

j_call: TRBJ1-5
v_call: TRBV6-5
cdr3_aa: CASSYVGINQPQHF

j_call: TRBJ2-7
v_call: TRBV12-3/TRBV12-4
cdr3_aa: CASSSTGVAGGSYEQYF

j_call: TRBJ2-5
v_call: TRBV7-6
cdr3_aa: CASSLTQGNQETQYF

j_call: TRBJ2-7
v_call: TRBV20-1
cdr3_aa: CSASAPSGRADTVEQYF

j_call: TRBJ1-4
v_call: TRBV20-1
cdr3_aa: CSASRSFNEKLFF

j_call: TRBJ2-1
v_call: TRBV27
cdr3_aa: CASRRTGELNEQFF

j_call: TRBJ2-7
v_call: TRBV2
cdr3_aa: CASAFEAGDYEQYF

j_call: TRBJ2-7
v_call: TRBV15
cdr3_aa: CATSRDREQYF

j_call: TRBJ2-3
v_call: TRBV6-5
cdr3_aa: CASSYSGRTDTQYF

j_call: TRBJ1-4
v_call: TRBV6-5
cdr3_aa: CASSYSVQNEKLFF

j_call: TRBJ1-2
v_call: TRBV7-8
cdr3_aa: CASSRGRTYGYTF

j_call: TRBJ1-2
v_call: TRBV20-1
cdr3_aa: CSARESGYGYTF

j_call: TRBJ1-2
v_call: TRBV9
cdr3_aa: CASSGAGTAVGYTF

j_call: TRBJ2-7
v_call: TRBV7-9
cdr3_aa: CASSLVGQNYEQYF

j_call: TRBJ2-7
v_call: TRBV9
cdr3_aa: CASSPYSGRDYEQYF

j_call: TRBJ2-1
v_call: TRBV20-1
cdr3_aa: CSAPGLAGGFTYNEQFF

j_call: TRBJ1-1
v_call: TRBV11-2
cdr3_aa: CASSLDQYTEAFF

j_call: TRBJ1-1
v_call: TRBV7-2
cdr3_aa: CASSVQDGGETFF

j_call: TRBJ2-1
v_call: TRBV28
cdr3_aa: CASSGRAQFF

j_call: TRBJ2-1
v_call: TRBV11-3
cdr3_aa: CASSDQGPEQFF

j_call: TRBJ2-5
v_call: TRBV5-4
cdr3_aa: CASSLGSYGETQYF

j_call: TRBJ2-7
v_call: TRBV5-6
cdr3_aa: CASSPKSSYEQYF

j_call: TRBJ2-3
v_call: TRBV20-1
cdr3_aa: CSASTGRWRKDTQYF

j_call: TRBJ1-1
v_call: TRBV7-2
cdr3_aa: CASSDLRLPTAFF

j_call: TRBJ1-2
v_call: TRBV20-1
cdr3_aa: CSASLTRTGNYGYTF

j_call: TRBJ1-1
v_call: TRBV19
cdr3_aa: CATLRWPNTEAFF

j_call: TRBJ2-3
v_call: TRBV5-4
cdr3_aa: CASSLGTDKLDTQYF

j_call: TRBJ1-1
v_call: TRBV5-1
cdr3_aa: CASSWVGDTEAFF

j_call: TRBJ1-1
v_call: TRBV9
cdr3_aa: CASSFGQAGGITEAFF

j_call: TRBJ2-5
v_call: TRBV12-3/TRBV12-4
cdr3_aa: CASSLGTQGETQYF

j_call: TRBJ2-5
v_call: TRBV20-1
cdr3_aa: CSVTSGQPGTQYF

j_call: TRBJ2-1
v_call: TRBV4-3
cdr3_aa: CASSQDVSGEQFF

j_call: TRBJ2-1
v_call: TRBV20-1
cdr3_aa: CSASLAPDSYNEQFF

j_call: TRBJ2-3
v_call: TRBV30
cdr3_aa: CAWSGGFPTDTQYF

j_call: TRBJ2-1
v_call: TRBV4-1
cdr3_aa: CASSQGIAGASYNEQFF